This T cell receptor (beta chain) was found in a study of blood T cell repertoires in COVID-19. Study overall: COVID-19 samples, acute and convalescent, were from the United States, Italy and Spain.

The CDR3 is 13 residues long. The junction had 4 bases not matched to a gene; V was cut back by 5 bases and J by 5 bases. CDR1 and CDR2 (germline): LNHDA, SQIVND (reference sequence). Produced via immunoSEQ multiplex PCR; TCRdb's table is partial and in-frame only. The table shows 110,000 or so clones, with around 85% occurring only once. The TCR originated in a human donor in a cohort sampled during active COVID-19. The sample was peripheral blood. The gene calls are TRBV19 and TRBJ1-1, with 8 bases lining up with TRBD1. The CDR3 here is CASSANRGTEAFF. The CDR3, as DNA: TGTGCCAGTAGTGCGAACAGGGGGACTGAAGCTTTCTTT.